Shown below are 2 T cell receptor beta chains from a single sample sequenced in a study of regulatory T cells in long-lasting Graves disease (dated by TCRdb to about 2021). The sample's time point label, decoded: newly diagnosed GD, antithyroid drugs for less than 3 months. For both TCR sequencing and RNA sequencing, RNA was extracted from PBMCs using TRIzol. The method behind the library was multiplex PCR. The sequencer listed for this sample is Illumina HiSeq 4000. To build TCR beta libraries, CDR3 regions were amplified by Arm-PCR using iRepertoire HTBI primers. TCRdb trimmed public reads at Q25 via fastp, called clones via MiXCR and kept in-frame beta chains. Rows with a matching CDR3 protein are joined into one entry that keeps the most common DNA and genes. The sample yields about 530,000 distinct CDR3 sequences; about 15% were counted once. The top ten clones comprise around 25% of the sample.

Separately, the same data were catalogued under a study of T cells in Graves' hyperthyroidism and ophthalmopathy.

Source: peripheral blood mononuclear cells (PBMCs), taken at new diagnosis, from a patient treated with antithyroid drugs. The receptors derive from a woman aged 40 to 65 with Graves disease. Donor details come from another sample of the same person, matched by shared clones.

The rearrangement uses TRBV3-1 and TRBJ2-2, with D possibly called TRBD1 or TRBD2 (6 bases each). This CDR3 is built from 16 residues. The germline CDR1 and CDR2 sequences are LGHDT and YNNKEL (reference sequence). Between the trimmed V and J ends, which lost 0 bases and 5 bases, there was a span of 13 bases. The DNA for the CDR3 is TGTGCCAGCAGCCAAGACTGGGGGGCTAAGACCGGGGAGCTGTTTTTT. It is translated as CASSQDWGAKTGELFF.

A remark on this clonotype: A much larger clone lies one base from this, so it may be a read error. This chain's CDR3 is CSGASTLNTETFF. In DNA form, the CDR3 reads TGCAGCGGCGCCTCAACCTTAAACACTGAAACTTTCTTT. The chain uses TRBV29-1 and TRBJ1-1; the D is unclear. The CDR3 has 13 residues. Germline V gives CDR1 SQVTM, CDR2 ANQGSEA. The full variable domain, its missing parts supplied by reference TRBV29-1 and TRBJ1-1, is SAVISQKPSRDICQRGTSLTIQCQVDSQVTMMFWYRQQPGQSLTLIATANQGSEATYESGFVIDKFPISRPNLTFSTLTVSNMSPEDSSIYLCSGASTLNTETFFGQGTRLTVV.